In this sample, the clone carrying this T cell receptor (beta chain) turned up a few times. The antigen is not known. The sample belongs to a study of OX40 agonist ivuxolimab in advanced cancers. Sequencing was performed with immunoSEQ multiplex PCR; in TCRdb, only in-frame clones are kept and a portion is missing. Altogether roughly 60,000 clones are present, roughly nine tenths being singletons, with the ten largest covering 3.9%. Study findings and constraints: At doses 0.1 to 3.0 mg/kg, CD4+ and CD8+ clones expanded.

Specimen: CD4+ or CD8+ T cells sorted from blood, collected in a trial of the OX40 agonist ivuxolimab. The TCR was taken from an adult with an advanced solid tumor such as melanoma, head and neck, liver or kidney cancer.

The CDR3 sequence is CASSPQGAGYTEAFF. For the CDR3, the DNA is TGTGCCAGCTCACCACAGGGGGCTGGGTACACTGAAGCTTTCTTT. This chain connects TRBV18 to TRBJ1-1; 7 bases are a match to TRBD1. This CDR3 comprises 15 residues. V lost 1 base to trimming and J lost 3 bases; unmatched junction nucleotides: 5. Germline CDR1 is KGHSH and CDR2 is LQKENI.